The rows below give T cell receptor beta chains drawn from one sample of a study of blood T cell repertoires in COVID-19. Sequencing was performed with immunoSEQ multiplex PCR; in TCRdb, only in-frame clones are kept and a portion is missing. This sample yields about half a million clones, of which about 88% are seen a single time; roughly 8% belongs to the top ten. Sequenced sample: PBMCs or T cells enriched from blood (not recorded which). These receptors were collected from a woman in her sixties who had recovered from COVID-19. CDR3s leave out the opening cysteine and the closing phenylalanine or tryptophan. The order of the fields is J gene, V gene, CDR3 protein.

TRBJ1-4,TRBV19,ASSMREKLF
TRBJ2-7,TRBV4-2,ASSQDLGGSEQY
TRBJ1-2,TRBV10-2,ASSGTAYNYGYT
TRBJ2-1,TRBV3-1/TRBV3-2,ASSQAGAYNEQF
TRBJ1-2,TRBV7-9,ASSSAAAVTNYGYT
TRBJ2-3,TRBV5-1,ASRAGLPDTNTQY
TRBJ1-2,TRBV5-4,ASSLGTVNYGYT
TRBJ1-2,TRBV5-1,ASSLDGGERGYT
TRBJ2-1,TRBV5-1,ASSLGQYNEQF
TRBJ2-1,TRBV6-5,ASTHAGNEQF
TRBJ1-2,TRBV5-1,ASSARDRGRFSGYT
TRBJ1-1,TRBV3-1/TRBV3-2,ASSQWGGGARNTEAF
TRBJ1-3,TRBV6-5,ATRPGGSGNTIY
TRBJ1-3,TRBV4-2,ASSRPGHTDTIY
TRBJ1-4,TRBV7-9,ASRQGTNEKLF
TRBJ1-2,TRBV10-3,AIKEGSYT
TRBJ1-2,TRBV3-1/TRBV3-2,ASSQAGGAYYGYT
TRBJ1-4,TRBV2,ASSGTGTNEKLF
TRBJ1-1,TRBV12-3/TRBV12-4,ASSTVRTEAF
TRBJ2-3,TRBV5-1,ASSAGSGTRSDTQY
TRBJ1-5,TRBV10-2,ASSEWTGEQPQH
TRBJ1-6,TRBV6-5,ASSQGYSYNSPLH
TRBJ2-7,TRBV30,AWSLQTGSEQY
TRBJ1-6,TRBV7-8,ASSSGQGTNSPLH
TRBJ2-7,TRBV16,ASSPLRPGLVRYEQY
TRBJ1-5,TRBV24-1,ATSAAGDGGGPQH
TRBJ2-3,TRBV27,ASSSGGLSTDTQY
TRBJ2-3,TRBV7-2,ASSLFRSDTQY
TRBJ1-1,TRBV3-1/TRBV3-2,ASSSTGNTEAF
TRBJ1-3,TRBV24-1,ATSDSQGMGSGNTIY
TRBJ2-2,TRBV6-5,ASGRPNTGELF
TRBJ2-7,TRBV3-1/TRBV3-2,ASSNRGTYEQY
TRBJ1-2,TRBV6-6,ASSPNLGQGADYGYT
TRBJ2-1,TRBV11-2,ASSLSSGGVSSYNEQF
TRBJ1-6,TRBV6-1,ASSEAAGYNSPLH
TRBJ2-3,TRBV4-2,ASSQDPSGGTDTQY
TRBJ2-2,TRBV7-7,ASSPTGQLNTGELF
TRBJ2-5,TRBV18,ASSPSQGGLETQY
TRBJ2-7,TRBV24-1,ATSDPGQGSYEQY
TRBJ2-1,TRBV5-1,ASSLGLADYNEQF
TRBJ2-5,TRBV20-1,SASSTGTSGIETQY
TRBJ1-1,TRBV10-3,AISTTGTNTEAF
TRBJ1-6,TRBV6-5,ASSRTPGEYTLH
TRBJ2-1,TRBV27,ASSPGTEYNEQF
TRBJ1-4,TRBV5-1,ASSLGDSNEKLF
TRBJ2-3,TRBV29-1,SVEGRDKGLY
TRBJ1-1,TRBV7-2,ASSFARDAEAF
TRBJ1-5,TRBV19,ASSIGGGLRPQH
TRBJ2-7,TRBV5-1,ASSLASGATYEQY
TRBJ1-4,TRBV19,ASSIDRPAWRPEKLF
TRBJ2-4,TRBV2,ASAKAQGKNIQY
TRBJ2-3,TRBV6-1,ASSYNPQDTQY